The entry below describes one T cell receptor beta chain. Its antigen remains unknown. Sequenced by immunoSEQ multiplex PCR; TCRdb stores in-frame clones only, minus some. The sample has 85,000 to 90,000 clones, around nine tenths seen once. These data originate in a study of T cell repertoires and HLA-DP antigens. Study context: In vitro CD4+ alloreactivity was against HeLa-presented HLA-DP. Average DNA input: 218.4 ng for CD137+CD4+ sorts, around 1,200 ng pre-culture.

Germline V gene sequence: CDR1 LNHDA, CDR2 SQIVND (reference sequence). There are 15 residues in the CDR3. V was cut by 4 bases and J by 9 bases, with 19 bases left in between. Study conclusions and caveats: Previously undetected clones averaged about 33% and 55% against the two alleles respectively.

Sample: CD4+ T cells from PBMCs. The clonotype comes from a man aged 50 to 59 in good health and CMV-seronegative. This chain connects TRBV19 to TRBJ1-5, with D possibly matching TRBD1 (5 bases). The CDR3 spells CASSNTGGLAGPQHF. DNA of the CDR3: TGTGCCAGTAGTAACACCGGGGGACTGGCGGGGCCCCAGCATTTT.